These 18 T cell receptor beta chains were sequenced from one sample in a study of blood T cell repertoires in COVID-19. Using immunoSEQ multiplex PCR, the repertoire was profiled, and TCRdb retains in-frame clones only, with some absent. Here the sample spans around 9,900 clones, around 78% being singletons. The sequenced material came from peripheral blood. The receptors were gathered from a human donor in a cohort sampled during active COVID-19.

The CDR3 bases are TGTGCCAGCAGTTTACGGGGTGGCTCTGAAGCTTTCTTT. It specifies CASSLRGGSEAFF. This sequence joins TRBV12-3 or TRBV12-4 and TRBJ1-1; no definite D call. Trimming removed 2 bases at V and 6 bases at J, with 10 bases between. This CDR3 region has 13 residues.

This chain uses TRBV6-5 with TRBJ1-4; possible D gene TRBD1, 6 bases. V lost 7 bases to trimming and J lost 4 bases, with 13 bases between them. The CDR3 has 14 amino acids. CDR1 and CDR2 from the germline V gene are MNHEY and SVGAGI. CDR3: CASTEGGLNEKLFF. CDR3 DNA: TGTGCCAGCACCGAGGGGGGGCTTAATGAAAAACTGTTTTTT.

J is TRBJ1-4 and V is TRBV19, with a tentative D call TRBD1 (6 bases). Germline values: CDR1 LNHDA, CDR2 SQIVND (reference sequence). V lost 6 bases and J 3 bases, leaving 11 bases between the germline ends. There are 14 residues in the CDR3. CDR3 protein: CASSKWGPNEKLFF. DNA of the CDR3: TGTGCCAGTAGCAAATGGGGGCCTAATGAAAAACTGTTTTTT.

The rearrangement links TRBV6-5 to TRBJ2-7; D might be TRBD1 (5 bases). The CDR3 is 13 residues long. Trimming took 7 bases from V and 6 from J, leaving 16 bases between them. Germline CDR1 is MNHEY and CDR2 is SVGAGI. CDR3 loop: CASTAGQGFEQYF. The CDR3 DNA reads TGTGCCAGCACCGCCGGTCAGGGTTTCGAGCAGTACTTC.

A few counts support this clone. The CDR3 DNA reads as TGTGCCAGCAGCGTAGAACAGGGAGGGTACGAGCAGTACTTC. Residues: CASSVEQGGYEQYF. The V gene is TRBV9, the J gene TRBJ2-7; D may be TRBD2 (7 bases). CDR3 size: 14 residues. Trimming stripped 0 bases from V and 4 bases from J, with 11 bases between. Germline-derived CDR1 and CDR2 are SGDLS and YYNGEE.

This chain uses TRBV10-3 with TRBJ1-4; D may be TRBD1 (5 bases). Deletions cut 2 bases from V and 7 bases from J, with 20 bases between. The germline gives CDR1 ENHRY, CDR2 SYGVKD. CDR3 size: 17 residues. Here the CDR3 reads CAISEPRSGQGFEKLFF. In DNA form, the CDR3 reads TGTGCCATCAGTGAGCCCAGGTCTGGTCAGGGATTTGAAAAACTGTTTTTT.

This rearrangement joins TRBV5-1 to TRBJ2-5; D possibly corresponds to TRBD1 (6 bases). The CDR3 is 16 residues long. Germline V gene lookup returns CDR1 SGHRS and CDR2 YFSETQ. V gave up 2 bases and J gave up 1 base, with 15 bases separating them. The CDR3 DNA sequence: TGCGCCAGCAGCTTCAACTTACAGGGCACCCAAGAGACCCAGTACTTC. Protein: CASSFNLQGTQETQYF.

The chain's CDR3 is CASSTVSNTEAFF. The CDR3 bases are TGTGCCAGCAGCACGGTCTCGAACACTGAAGCTTTCTTT. This chain links TRBV3-1 (or the pseudogene TRBV3-2) with TRBJ1-1; D unresolved. The CDR3 has 13 residues. Germline V gene data show CDR1 as LGHDT and CDR2 as YNNKEL (reference sequence). V was pared by 5 bases and J by 1 base, with 8 bases between.

A few counts support this clone. This chain links TRBV5-1 with TRBJ2-7, with 9 bases lining up with TRBD2. CDR1 is SGHRS and CDR2 is YFSETQ in the germline V gene. CDR3 length: 15 amino acids. V lost 0 bases and J lost 1; bases outside the gene matches: 2. CDR3 coding DNA: TGCGCCAGCAGCTTGGCAAGCGGGAGGTCCTACGAGCAGTACTTC. Protein sequence: CASSLASGRSYEQYF.

This chain joins TRBV7-9 and TRBJ2-7, with D possibly TRBD2 on 6 matching bases. Germline CDR1 SEHNR, CDR2 FQNEAQ (reference sequence). V shed 3 bases and J shed 0 bases, with 12 bases lying between them. CDR3 length: 15 residues. CDR3: CASSFGTLDSYEQYF. CDR3 coding DNA: TGTGCCAGCAGCTTTGGGACTTTAGACTCCTACGAGCAGTACTTC.

The CDR3 reads CASRRSNEKLFF. The CDR3 DNA follows: TGTGCCAGCAGGAGAAGTAATGAAAAACTGTTTTTT. The chain combines TRBV28 with TRBJ1-4; D gene unclear. The V gene's germline CDR1 is MDHEN and CDR2 SYDVKM. The CDR3 spans 12 residues. V was shortened by 6 bases and J by 4 bases, with 6 bases between the two germline ends.

This clone came up a few times. This chain uses TRBV15 with TRBJ1-5; D unclear. V was pared by 4 bases and J by 0 bases, with 10 bases between. This CDR3 is built from 15 residues. Germline assignment: CDR1 LNHNV and CDR2 YYDKDF (reference sequence). The CDR3 region is CATSKSVNSNQPQHF. CDR3 in DNA: TGTGCCACCAGCAAGTCAGTTAATAGCAATCAGCCCCAGCATTTT.

The rearrangement uses TRBV5-1 and TRBJ1-6; a weak D match, TRBD1 (6 bases). CDR1 SGHRS and CDR2 YFSETQ come from the germline V gene. The CDR3 spans 14 residues. Trimming took off 5 bases at V and 4 bases at J, with 10 bases between the two ends. The CDR3 sequence: CASSSDSYNSPLHF. Here the CDR3 DNA reads TGCGCCAGCAGTTCGGACAGTTATAATTCACCCCTCCACTTT.

The V gene is TRBV3-1 (or the pseudogene TRBV3-2), the J gene TRBJ2-7; 7 nucleotides align to TRBD2. Germline CDR1 and CDR2: LGHDT and YNNKEL (reference sequence). Trimming at V came to 1 base and at J to 4 bases, leaving 7 bases not matched to a gene. This CDR3 contains 15 residues. The CDR3 DNA reads TGTGCCAGCAGCCAAGTGTCGCGGGGGACTTACGAGCAGTACTTC. Its protein is CASSQVSRGTYEQYF.

V gene TRBV29-1 combines with J gene TRBJ1-1, with D perhaps matching TRBD1 (5 bases). Germline V gene lookup returns CDR1 SQVTM and CDR2 ANQGSEA. The CDR3 loop spans 14 amino acids. With 1 base removed from V and 5 bases from J, the gap between germline ends came to 14 bases. The CDR3 loop reads CSVEVSGGRTEAFF. The CDR3, as DNA: TGCAGCGTTGAAGTTTCGGGGGGTAGGACTGAAGCTTTCTTT. The complete variable domain, with remaining parts taken from reference TRBV29-1 and TRBJ1-1, reads SAVISQKPSRDICQRGTSLTIQCQVDSQVTMMFWYRQQPGQSLTLIATANQGSEATYESGFVIDKFPISRPNLTFSTLTVSNMSPEDSSIYLCSVEVSGGRTEAFFGQGTRLTVV.

The chain uses TRBV3-1 (or the pseudogene TRBV3-2) and TRBJ2-1, with 7 bases that match TRBD1. Germline V gene lookup returns CDR1 LGHDT and CDR2 YNNKEL (reference sequence). The CDR3 spans 14 residues. Unmatched junction bases numbered 4, after V lost 4 bases and J lost 4 bases. CDR3 coding DNA: TGTGCCAGCAGCCCCGGGACAGTATACAATGAGCAGTTCTTC. Its translation is CASSPGTVYNEQFF.

The genes are TRBV27 and TRBJ2-7; TRBD2 matches at 12 bases. Germline loops: CDR1 MNHEY, CDR2 SMNVEV (reference sequence). V was pared by 4 bases and J by 4 bases, with 2 bases of the junction left unmatched. CDR3 size: 14 residues. The CDR3 DNA reads as TGTGCCAGCAGTTCCACTAGCGGGGGGTACGAGCAGTACTTC. Its protein product is CASSSTSGGYEQYF.

This clone has a handful of counts. This chain uses TRBV7-3 with TRBJ1-1, with 7 positions matching TRBD1. The CDR3 has 15 amino acids. Per the germline V gene, CDR1 is SGHTA and CDR2 is FQGTGA. Germline trimming cut 4 bases from V and 1 base from J; bases unmatched to any gene: 6. CDR3 amino acids: CASSSLQGKNTEAFF. The CDR3 DNA reads as TGTGCCAGCAGCTCCCTACAGGGGAAGAACACTGAAGCTTTCTTT.